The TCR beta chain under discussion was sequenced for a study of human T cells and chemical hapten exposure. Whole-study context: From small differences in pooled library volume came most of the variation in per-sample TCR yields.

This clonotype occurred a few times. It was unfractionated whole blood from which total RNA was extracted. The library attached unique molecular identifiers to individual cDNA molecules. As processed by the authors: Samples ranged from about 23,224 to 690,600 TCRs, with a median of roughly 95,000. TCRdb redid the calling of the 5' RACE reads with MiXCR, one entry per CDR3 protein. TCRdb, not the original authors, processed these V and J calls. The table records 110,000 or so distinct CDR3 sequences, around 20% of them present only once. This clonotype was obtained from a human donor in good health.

The CDR3 sequence is CASSPPVGYEQYF. CDR3 bases: TGTGCCAGCAGCCCCCCCGTCGGCTACGAGCAGTACTTC. The chain carries TRBV5-4 and TRBJ2-7; D is unclear. CDR3 length: 13 residues. Trimming took 4 bases from V and 3 from J, leaving 11 bases between them. Germline V gene data show CDR1 as SGHNT and CDR2 as YYREEE (reference sequence).